This T cell receptor beta chain was sequenced for a study of graft-versus-host responses after intestinal transplantation. Sequencing was performed with immunoSEQ multiplex PCR; in TCRdb, only in-frame clones are kept and a portion is missing. This sample yields tens of thousands of clones, of which around 92% are seen a single time; 0.5% to 0.8% belongs to the top ten. The CDR3 totals 14 residues. The germline V gene encodes CDR1 SGDLS and CDR2 YYNGEE. Deletions cut 3 bases from V and 5 bases from J, with 14 bases between. On this clone: Its target is unknown.

This specimen was unstimulated CD4+ T cells sorted from spleen or lymph node cells, taken before transplant. This sequence was found in a human donor who was the organ donor for an intestinal transplant. The V gene is TRBV9, the J gene TRBJ2-5; D unclear. CDR3 coding DNA: TGTGCCAGCAGCGGAACGGGTGGTGGGGAGACCCAGTACTTC. Its translation: CASSGTGGGETQYF.